The rows below give T cell receptor beta chains drawn from one sample of a study of blood T cell repertoires in COVID-19. The assay was immunoSEQ multiplex PCR, and TCRdb's table has in-frame clones only and misses some. The table records 85,000 to 120,000 clones, around 90% of them present only once. Sequences were obtained from peripheral blood. These receptors were obtained from a woman aged 45 to 65 with COVID-19, enrolled during active disease. Both conserved end residues are trimmed from each CDR3. D genes are given only for firm matches.

D gene,V gene,J gene,CDR3 protein
.,TRBV28,TRBJ2-3,ASYSIFSTDTQY
TRBD1,TRBV29-1,TRBJ1-2,SVTEQGIGGYT
.,TRBV29-1,TRBJ1-2,SVNNQGRYYGYT
TRBD1,TRBV5-1,TRBJ2-5,ASSQQGAPETQY
TRBD1,TRBV3-1/TRBV3-2,TRBJ1-6,ASSPQGARGSPLH
TRBD1,TRBV19,TRBJ2-2,ASSPRTGAGELF
TRBD2,TRBV14,TRBJ2-1,ASSQGLLAGGLDEQF
.,TRBV4-2,TRBJ2-2,ASSHPGGLATGELF
TRBD2,TRBV7-2,TRBJ2-7,ASSLAGTSGGRVQY
TRBD1,TRBV3-1/TRBV3-2,TRBJ2-5,ASSLQGRGETQY
.,TRBV5-1,TRBJ2-3,ASSLVGGSTDTQY